This TCR beta chain was recovered during a study of OX40 agonist ivuxolimab in advanced cancers. Study in general: Patients were dosed intravenously with ivuxolimab at 0.01 to 10 mg/kg every 2 weeks.

V was cut by 1 base and J by 2 bases, with 11 bases left in between. The length of the CDR3 is 15 residues. The germline CDR1 and CDR2 sequences are SGHTA and FQGNSA. Method: immunoSEQ multiplex PCR; TCRdb's copy keeps in-frame clones and lacks some. The sample holds some 59,000 clones, 91% seen once. V gene TRBV7-2 combines with J gene TRBJ2-5; D unclear. Here the sequenced sample was CD4+ or CD8+ T cells sorted from blood, taken in a trial of the OX40 agonist ivuxolimab. This clonotype originated in an adult with an advanced solid tumor such as melanoma, head and neck, liver or kidney cancer. CDR3 amino acids: CASSLVGSRQETQYF. For the CDR3, the DNA is TGTGCCAGCAGCTTAGTCGGTAGCAGACAAGAGACCCAGTACTTC.